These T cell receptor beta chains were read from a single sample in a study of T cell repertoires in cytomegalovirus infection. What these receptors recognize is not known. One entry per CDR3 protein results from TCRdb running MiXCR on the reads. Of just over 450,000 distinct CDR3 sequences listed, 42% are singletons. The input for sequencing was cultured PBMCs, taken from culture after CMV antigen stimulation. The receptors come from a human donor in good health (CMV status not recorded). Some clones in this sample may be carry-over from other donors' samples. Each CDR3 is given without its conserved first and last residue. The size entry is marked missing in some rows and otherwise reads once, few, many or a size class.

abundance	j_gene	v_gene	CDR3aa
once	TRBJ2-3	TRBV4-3	ASSQDGGRADTQY
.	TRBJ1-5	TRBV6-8	ASRPSESRNTGAPNQPQH
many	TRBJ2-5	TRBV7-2	ASSLRGSQETQY
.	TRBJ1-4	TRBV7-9	ASSQGRQGSEKLF
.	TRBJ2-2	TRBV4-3	ASSQEAHSDRADTGELF
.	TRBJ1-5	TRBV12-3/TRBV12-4	ASRVGGGEPQH
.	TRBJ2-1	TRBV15	ATSRASGYHNEQF
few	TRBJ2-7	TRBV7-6	AIGPVSHEQY
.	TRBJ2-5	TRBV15	ATSRAGTGVQETQY
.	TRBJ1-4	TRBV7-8	ASSPLGATNEKLF
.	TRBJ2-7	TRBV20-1	SAPRVGGQGIYEQY
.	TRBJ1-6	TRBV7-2	ASSILGSLH
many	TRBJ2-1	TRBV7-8	ASSLNPGLADYNEQF
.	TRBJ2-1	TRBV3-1	ASSQFTSGYYNEQF
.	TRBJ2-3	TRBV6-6	ASSYSYTDTQY
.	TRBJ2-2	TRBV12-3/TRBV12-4	ASSVDYLNTGELF
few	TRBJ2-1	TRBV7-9	ASSTWTSGGVYNEQF
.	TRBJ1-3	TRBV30	AWGTGAGNTIY
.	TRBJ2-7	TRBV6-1	AAGTGIYEQY
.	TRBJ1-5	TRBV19	ASSNNRGVPPH
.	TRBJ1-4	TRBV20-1	SARATGGNEKLF
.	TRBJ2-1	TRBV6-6	ASSGMGGGRFSYNEQF
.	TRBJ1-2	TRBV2	ASRTGQGNGYT
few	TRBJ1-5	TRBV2	ASRGYNQPQH
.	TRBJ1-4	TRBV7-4	ASSSGTGIEKLF
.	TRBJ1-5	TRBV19	ASSTQEDQPQH
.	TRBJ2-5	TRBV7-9	ASSVEATSGDETQY
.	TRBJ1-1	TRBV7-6	ASSPPGTGSTEAF
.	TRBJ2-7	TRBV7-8	ASSPRVAGVGEQY
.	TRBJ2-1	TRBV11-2	ASKPGQGIHEQF
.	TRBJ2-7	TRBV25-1	ATLKGDYPPDEQY
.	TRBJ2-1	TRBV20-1	SALADVSYNEQF
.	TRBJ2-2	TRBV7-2	ASSLVQLANTGELF
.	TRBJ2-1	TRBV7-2	ASSLTAISYNEQF
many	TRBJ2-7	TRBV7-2	ASSLTGTDSYEQY
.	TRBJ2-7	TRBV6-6	ASSGGSGNYEQY
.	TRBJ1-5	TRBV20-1	SAKSSLNQPQH
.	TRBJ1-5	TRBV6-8	ASTHVGLLYKNQPQH
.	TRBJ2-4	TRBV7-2	ASSIQGFQY
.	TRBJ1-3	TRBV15	ATSRTGGSGNTIY
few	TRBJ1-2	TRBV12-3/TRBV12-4	ASPKGGRGYT
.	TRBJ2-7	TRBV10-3	AISESVWGSYEQY
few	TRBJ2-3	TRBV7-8	ASSLDPGGRADTQY
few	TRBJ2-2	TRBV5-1	ASSLAGDPYTGELF
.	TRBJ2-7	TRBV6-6	ASSVLQGYEQY
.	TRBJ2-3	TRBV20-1	SAASIAGGQGTQY
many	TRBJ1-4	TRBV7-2	ASSLDPEEKLF
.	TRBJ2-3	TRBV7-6	ASSQRTGGSTDTQY
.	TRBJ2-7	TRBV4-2	ASSQALAGSYEQY
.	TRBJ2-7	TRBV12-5	ASGLPDRVGEQY
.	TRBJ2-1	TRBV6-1	ASKNSGTNSYNEQF
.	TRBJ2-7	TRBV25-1	ASSEYWGGEQY
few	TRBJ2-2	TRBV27	ASSLQGQGGTGELF
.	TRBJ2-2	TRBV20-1	SARDGGTGELF
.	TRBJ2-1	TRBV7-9	ASSLLGGGAYNEQF